This record covers a single T cell receptor (beta chain). Its antigen is still unknown. This record belongs to a study of cytomegalovirus exposure and HLA in healthy donors. Whole-study context: Previous work identified roughly 120 million unique TCR beta sequences from about 179 million T cells. Notes on the study in general: 150 or so TCR beta chains were listed as cytomegalovirus-associated. The authors judged a highly shared variant cluster likely a sequencing artifact. Among donors in an Asian-associated ancestry cluster, a later analysis reportedly found fewer N-insertions than the approximately 700-donor mean.

The PCR ran on 60 Vbeta and 13 Jbeta primers. The data were produced by immunoSEQ multiplex PCR, yet TCRdb's version contains in-frame clones alone and is incomplete. The sample carries 45,000 to 60,000 clones, 65% to 85% recorded once. This sequence originates from a man aged 18 to 29 in good health and CMV-seronegative. Specimen: PBMCs.

This CDR3 is CASSQGPSYEQYF. Here the CDR3 DNA reads TGTGCCAGCAGTCAGGGGCCCTCTTACGAGCAGTACTTC. The chain is built from TRBV6-6 and TRBJ2-7; tentatively, D is TRBD1 (6 bases). With 5 bases removed from V and 4 bases from J, the gap between germline ends came to 12 bases. Germline V lookup: CDR1 MNHNY, CDR2 SVGAGI (reference sequence). The CDR3 is 13 residues long.